A selection of T cell receptor beta chains follows, all from one sample in a study of shared clonotypes between healthy human individuals. Only in-frame clones appear in the TCRdb table, and some are missing; sequencing was by immunoSEQ multiplex PCR. The table records fewer than 800,000 clones, roughly nine tenths of them present only once. Sequenced material: naive CD8+ T cells sorted from blood. The receptors stem from a man in his thirties or forties in good health. Both conserved end residues are part of each CDR3. A D gene is named only where the DNA matches it firmly. Rows give clone size only sometimes, using once, few, many, or a class for an expanded clone.

j_call clone_size v_call d_call cdr3_aa cdr3_nt
TRBJ2-7 once TRBV27 . CASSPGFGGNEQYF TGTGCCAGCAGTCCGGGGTTTGGAGGGAACGAGCAGTACTTC
TRBJ2-7 . TRBV27 . CASSRPVSAPHPYEQYF TGTGCCAGCAGTCGTCCCGTTTCGGCGCCACACCCCTACGAGCAGTACTTC
TRBJ2-1 . TRBV7-9 TRBD2 CASSPGLAVYEQFF TGTGCCAGCAGCCCCGGACTAGCGGTCTATGAGCAGTTCTTC
TRBJ1-1 . TRBV19 . CASSMGSPPGTEAFF TGTGCCAGTAGTATGGGGAGTCCCCCGGGCACTGAAGCTTTCTTT
TRBJ2-5 . TRBV29-1 . CSVARQILQETQYF TGCAGCGTTGCACGGCAAATACTCCAAGAGACCCAGTACTTC
TRBJ1-2 . TRBV28 . CASMSNYGYTF TGTGCCAGCATGTCTAACTATGGCTACACCTTC
TRBJ1-2 . TRBV7-9 TRBD1 CASSLEIRDSINYGYTF TGTGCCAGCAGCTTAGAAATAAGGGACAGCATTAACTATGGCTACACCTTC
TRBJ2-1 . TRBV29-1 TRBD2 CSVEGSGSRSYNEQFF TGCAGCGTCGAAGGAAGCGGGAGCCGTTCCTACAATGAGCAGTTCTTC
TRBJ2-1 . TRBV4-1 . CASRRMNSGEQFF TGCGCCAGCAGACGAATGAACAGCGGTGAGCAGTTCTTC
TRBJ2-5 once TRBV13 TRBD1 CASSWAGTAQETQYF TGTGCCAGCAGCTGGGCCGGGACAGCCCAAGAGACCCAGTACTTC
TRBJ2-2 . TRBV9 . CASSVEGGELFF TGTGCCAGCAGCGTAGAAGGCGGGGAGCTGTTTTTT
TRBJ1-2 . TRBV18 . CASSSSGGASGYTF TGTGCCAGCTCGTCCTCTGGGGGGGCGTCTGGCTACACCTTC
TRBJ2-3 . TRBV9 . CASSAQDRWSTDTQYF TGTGCCAGCAGCGCCCAGGACCGCTGGAGCACAGATACGCAGTATTTT
TRBJ2-7 . TRBV7-9 . CASSYIREQSHEQYF TGTGCCAGCAGTTACATTAGGGAACAGAGCCACGAGCAGTACTTC
TRBJ1-5 . TRBV5-4 . CASTREPPGDQPQHF TGTGCCAGCACGCGGGAACCCCCCGGGGATCAGCCCCAGCATTTT
TRBJ2-5 . TRBV7-9 . CASSSPPRETQYF TGTGCCAGCAGCTCCCCTCCCCGAGAGACCCAGTACTTC
TRBJ1-1 few TRBV27 TRBD1 CASRQGTTGDTEAFF TGTGCCAGCAGGCAGGGAACAACAGGGGACACTGAAGCTTTCTTT
TRBJ2-3 . TRBV2 . CATPLLENPTDTQYF TGTGCCACTCCGCTACTAGAGAATCCGACAGATACGCAGTATTTT
TRBJ2-7 . TRBV11-2 . CASSLLTVYEQYF TGTGCCAGCAGCTTACTTACAGTGTACGAGCAGTACTTC
TRBJ2-7 . TRBV5-5 . CASSPPDSGYEQYF TGTGCCAGCAGCCCCCCGGATAGCGGTTACGAGCAGTACTTC
TRBJ2-1 . TRBV7-2 . CASSSDPGGNEQFF TGTGCCAGCAGCTCAGACCCAGGGGGGAATGAGCAGTTCTTC
TRBJ2-2 . TRBV7-9 . CASSLASVSGGTGELFF TGTGCCAGCAGCTTAGCTAGCGTCTCAGGTGGCACCGGGGAGCTGTTTTTT
TRBJ2-2 few TRBV6-5 . CASSYSQGNTGELFF TGTGCCAGCAGTTACTCCCAGGGAAACACCGGGGAGCTGTTTTTT
TRBJ2-2 . TRBV6-6 . CASSYSRETDTGELFF TGTGCCAGCAGTTACTCCCGGGAGACGGACACCGGGGAGCTGTTTTTT
TRBJ2-7 . TRBV25-1 TRBD2 CASSEPGLAGGPYEQYF TGTGCCAGCAGTGAACCGGGACTAGCGGGAGGCCCCTACGAGCAGTACTTC
TRBJ1-2 . TRBV7-9 TRBD1 CASHPGQGHFYGYTF TGTGCCAGCCATCCGGGACAGGGGCATTTTTATGGCTACACCTTC
TRBJ2-1 . TRBV7-9 . CASSPGDSYNEQFF TGTGCCAGCAGCCCAGGGGACTCCTACAATGAGCAGTTCTTC
TRBJ1-5 . TRBV4-1 . CASSQGGSNQPQHF TGCGCCAGCAGCCAAGGGGGGAGCAATCAGCCCCAGCATTTT
TRBJ1-2 . TRBV9 . CASSPTGVPYGYTF TGTGCCAGCAGCCCGACCGGCGTACCCTATGGCTACACCTTC
TRBJ2-7 . TRBV4-1 . CASSRGPAYEQYF TGCGCCAGCAGCCGGGGACCAGCCTACGAGCAGTACTTC
TRBJ2-1 . TRBV28 . CASKRNEQFF TGTGCCAGCAAAAGGAATGAGCAGTTCTTC
TRBJ2-1 . TRBV5-1 TRBD2 CASSSGLAGGKYNEQFF TGCGCCAGCAGCTCGGGACTAGCGGGAGGGAAATACAATGAGCAGTTCTTC
TRBJ2-5 . TRBV30 TRBD2 CAWSETSGSKETQYF TGTGCCTGGAGCGAGACTAGCGGGAGTAAAGAGACCCAGTACTTC
TRBJ2-7 . TRBV11-2 TRBD2 CASSLGGLAHEQYF TGTGCCAGCAGCTTAGGGGGACTAGCACACGAGCAGTACTTC
TRBJ2-2 many TRBV6-4 . CASSDGRGNTGELFF TGTGCCAGCAGTGACGGGAGAGGGAACACCGGGGAGCTGTTTTTT
TRBJ1-5 . TRBV28 . CATTEGAVDQPQHF TGTGCCACCACAGAGGGAGCGGTGGATCAGCCCCAGCATTTT
TRBJ2-1 . TRBV7-8 . CASSFHRVSSYNEQFF TGTGCCAGCAGCTTCCACCGGGTGAGCTCCTACAATGAGCAGTTCTTC
TRBJ2-7 . TRBV18 . CASSPPEFYEQYF TGTGCCAGCTCACCCCCGGAGTTCTACGAGCAGTACTTC
TRBJ2-2 . TRBV27 . CASSLTFNGELFF TGTGCCAGCAGCCTTACCTTCAACGGGGAGCTGTTTTTT
TRBJ2-2 . TRBV7-3 . CASSALAGELFF TGTGCCAGCAGCGCCTTAGCCGGGGAGCTGTTTTTT
TRBJ2-1 . TRBV9 . CASSPTGLFGTAAYYNEQFF TGTGCCAGCAGCCCGACCGGGTTGTTTGGAACGGCGGCCTACTACAATGAGCAGTTCTTC
TRBJ2-7 once TRBV9 . CASSVDTSYEQYF TGTGCCAGCAGCGTGGACACCTCCTACGAGCAGTACTTC
TRBJ2-7 few TRBV13 TRBD2 CASSAPLVAGGHEQYF TGTGCCAGCAGCGCCCCGTTGGTAGCGGGAGGGCACGAGCAGTACTTC